This TCR beta chain was profiled in a study of siplizumab effects on memory and regulatory T cells (dated by TCRdb to about 2019). Study-wide context: The effect of the anti-CD2 antibody siplizumab on alloreactive T-cell subsets was examined in allogeneic mixed lymphocyte reactions constructed from human PBMCs. Broader findings and caveats from the paper: Siplizumab significantly reduced the cumulative frequency of alloreactive sequences traceable to unstimulated CD4+ memory T cells. Among mappable alloreactive CD4+ clones, an average Treg-derived fraction of less than 70% was observed with siplizumab, compared with around 28% in control reactions. Because sequences below about 10^-5 frequency were poorly captured, only a minor fraction of alloreactive clones could be mapped to unstimulated subsets. About 80-96% of proliferating CD4+ or CD8+ clones could not be given a naive or memory phenotype. Whether proliferating Tregs from siplizumab cultures actually had suppressive function was not functionally confirmed. Unstimulated naive T cells appeared to be more diverse than memory T cells, and naive cells seemed to make a substantial contribution to the alloresponse.

Sorted unstimulated T cells and proliferating T cells recovered from mixed lymphocyte reactions underwent TCRbeta CDR3 sequencing. Fresh whole blood from 9 to 10 HLA-typed healthy donors served as the source for isolating PBMCs. Unstimulated CD4+ regulatory T cells were FACS-sorted to map the origin of alloreactive clones. A note on this clone: Its specific antigen is unknown. No base qualities exist here, and no much larger clone lies one base off it.

The CDR3 holds 16 amino acids from the cysteine to the phenylalanine. Only the CDR3 DNA stays, 48 bases, in frame from base 1. V is cut back by 3 bases and J by 4 bases, with 7 bases in the junction unmatched. Looking up the germline V gene yields CDR1 KGHSH and CDR2 LQKENI. Library prep was done by the immunoSEQ multiplex PCR assay. Each sample had 80,000 to 100,000 TCR templates assayed by the deep sequencing platform. Genomic DNA extracted from sorted T cells was the material used for TCRbeta CDR3 sequencing. Regarding the original processing steps: The R programming language was used for the clonal analysis of the TCRbeta CDR3 data. Comparing unstimulated samples against CFSE-low samples taken after the reaction was how alloreactive CD4+ and CD8+ clones were defined. Regulatory or non-regulatory origin was assigned to alloreactive CD4+ clones by matching of sequences to sorted unstimulated Treg and non-Treg repertoires. The immuneACCESS repertoire file appears here via TCRdb, limited to in-frame rearrangements. These files lack a portion of the clones; in checked studies, under half of the deficit traces to unresolved V genes, and the cause of the others is not known. The V and J calls and clone size were taken over from that table, and D and trimming were inferred from the DNA. This sample gives some 100,000 clones in total; about 93% of them show up just once. The top ten clones comprise about 0.6% of the sample.

Sequenced sample: Tregs sorted from blood. This sequence originates from a human donor in good health. The V gene is TRBV18 and the J gene is TRBJ2-4, and 9 bases in between align with TRBD1. The bases are TGTGCCAGCTCACCTCTGGACAGGGGCGGGAAAAACATTCAGTACTTC. Translated, this is CASSPLDRGGKNIQYF.